The clone carrying this TCR beta chain was observed a handful of times. This entry belongs to a study of blood T cell repertoires in COVID-19. Original analysis: Amplification of reference gene primers was used by the study to estimate nucleated cell counts. TCRdb's table, derived via immunoSEQ multiplex PCR, lists solely in-frame clones and lacks some. D and trimming were read from the DNA, whereas the V and J calls and clone size are those reported in that table. The sample carries some 300,000 clones, roughly nine tenths recorded once. Seattle patients were enrolled during active infection and followed longitudinally. Germline V CDR1 and CDR2: LNHDA, SQIVND (reference sequence). The CDR3 is 13 residues long. V was pared by 1 base and J by 8 bases, with 8 bases between.

The sequenced sample was peripheral blood. The chain carries TRBV19 and TRBJ1-4; a possible D gene is TRBD1 (6 bases). The clonotype was recovered from a woman in her 30s with COVID-19, enrolled during active disease. CDR3 coding DNA: TGTGCCAGTAGTATAGTAACAGGGGAAAAACTGTTTTTT. Protein: CASSIVTGEKLFF.